This TCR beta chain appears in the sequencing data of a study of blood T cells in healthy people across ages. The V end lost 0 bases, the J end lost 7 bases, and 13 bases lay between the germline ends. This CDR3 comprises 15 residues. This clonotype appeared a few times. Combining a sample-barcoded 5' primer with a J-beta primer mix, a second PCR ran for roughly 6 to 12 cycles. TCRdb passed the 5' RACE reads through MiXCR, listing each CDR3 protein once. Altogether 700,000 to 800,000 distinct CDR3 sequences are present, around 40% being singletons, with the ten largest covering around 20%. This chain connects TRBV12-3 or TRBV12-4 to TRBJ1-5, with a tentative D call TRBD1 (6 bases). The source is a woman aged 55-69 years in good health. Input material: blood. CDR3 nucleotide sequence: TGTGCCAGCAGTTTAGCGCGGGGAGGGGGGCAGCCCCAGCATTTT. Its protein product is CASSLARGGGQPQHF.